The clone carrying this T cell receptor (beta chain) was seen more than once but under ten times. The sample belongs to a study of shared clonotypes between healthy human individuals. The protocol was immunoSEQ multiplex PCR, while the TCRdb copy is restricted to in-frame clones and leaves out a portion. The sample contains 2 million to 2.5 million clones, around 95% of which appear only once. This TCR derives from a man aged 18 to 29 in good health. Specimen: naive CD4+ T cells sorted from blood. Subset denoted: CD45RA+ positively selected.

This chain's CDR3 is CASSLTGTGMVYGYTF. The CDR3 DNA is TGTGCCAGCAGCCTCACCGGGACAGGGATGGTCTATGGCTACACCTTC. This chain connects TRBV2 to TRBJ1-2, with 9 bases identical to TRBD1. Germline V gene data show CDR1 as SNHLY and CDR2 as FYNNEI. V was clipped by 6 bases and J by 4 bases; unmatched bases: 12. There are 16 residues in the CDR3.